The 15 T cell receptor beta chains reported below all come from one sample, sequenced in a study of cytomegalovirus exposure and HLA in healthy donors. Both 60 Vbeta primers and 13 Jbeta primers went into the PCR. Assay: immunoSEQ multiplex PCR; the TCRdb copy retains only in-frame clones and omits some. The repertoire holds roughly 100,000 clones, roughly 72% seen once, with 5% to 5.5% in the top ten. Sequenced input: PBMCs. The receptors originated from a man aged 25-40 years in good health and CMV-seropositive.

The rearrangement links TRBV4-1 to TRBJ1-5; D call uncertain. V was pared by 1 base and J by 5 bases, with 12 bases between. This CDR3 is built from 15 residues. Germline V gives CDR1 MGHRA, CDR2 YSYEKL. For the CDR3, the DNA is TGCGCCAGCAGCCAAGGGGCCTGGGGAGATCAGCCCCAGCATTTT. Translation: CASSQGAWGDQPQHF.

This clone came up once. V usage is TRBV9 and J usage is TRBJ2-7; 10 bases line up with TRBD1. Germline V gene data show CDR1 as SGDLS and CDR2 as YYNGEE. This CDR3 is built from 15 residues. With 7 bases clipped from V and 3 bases from J, the junction kept 10 bases outside the gene matches. The CDR3 spells CASGPGDRGLYEQYF. The DNA of the CDR3 is TGTGCCAGCGGACCGGGGGACAGGGGCCTCTACGAGCAGTACTTC.

This clone was picked up a small number of times. The rearrangement uses TRBV5-4 and TRBJ2-7; TRBD2 agrees at 10 bases. Germline assignment: CDR1 SGHNT and CDR2 YYREEE (reference sequence). V dropped 3 bases and J dropped 0; count of bases not matched to a gene: 3. The CDR3 consists of 15 residues. CDR3 nucleotides: TGTGCCAGCAGCTACGGACTAGCGGACTCCTACGAGCAGTACTTC. It translates to CASSYGLADSYEQYF.

This clone was counted a single time. J is TRBJ2-7 and V is TRBV2; D possibly corresponds to TRBD1 (6 bases). Germline V lookup: CDR1 SNHLY, CDR2 FYNNEI. The V and J ends lost 5 bases and 2 bases respectively, with 16 bases between them. This CDR3 is 15 amino acids long. The CDR3 nucleotides read TGTGCCAGCAGTTCGTCCAGGGGCGGCGCCTACGAGCAGTACTTC. Its protein is CASSSSRGGAYEQYF.

There are a few counts of this clone. The genes are TRBV5-6 and TRBJ2-2, with D perhaps matching TRBD2 (6 bases). Germline CDR1 SGHDT, CDR2 YYEEEE. Deletions cut 3 bases from V and 5 bases from J, with 23 bases between. The CDR3 consists of 18 residues. The CDR3 sequence: CASSSSRWVQEGTGELFF. As DNA, the CDR3 is TGTGCCAGCAGCTCAAGTAGATGGGTCCAGGAGGGGACCGGGGAGCTGTTTTTT.

The V and J genes are TRBV29-1 and TRBJ2-5, with D hard to call. The CDR3 is 11 amino acids. CDR1 SQVTM and CDR2 ANQGSEA come from the germline V gene. Trimming left V 3 bases short and J 5 bases short, with 7 bases between. CDR3 coding DNA: TGCAGCGTTGATCACAGCGAGACCCAGTACTTC. Amino acid sequence: CSVDHSETQYF.

This CDR3 is CASSYSAGGGTEAFF. CDR3 sequence (DNA): TGTGCCAGCAGTTACTCCGCGGGAGGGGGCACTGAAGCTTTCTTT. The chain recombines TRBV6-5 with TRBJ1-1; possible D gene TRBD1, 6 bases. The V and J ends lost 0 bases and 4 bases respectively, with 12 bases between them. The CDR3 totals 15 residues. Looked up from germline, CDR1 is MNHEY and CDR2 is SVGAGI.

The chain recombines TRBV5-1 with TRBJ1-1; D remains unclear. Trimming removed 0 bases at V and 1 base at J, with 10 bases between. CDR3 length equals 15 residues. Germline V gene sequence: CDR1 SGHRS, CDR2 YFSETQ. CDR3 region: CASSLETAGNTEAFF. The CDR3 DNA is TGCGCCAGCAGCTTGGAGACTGCGGGGAACACTGAAGCTTTCTTT.

The chain combines TRBV7-6 with TRBJ1-2; tentatively, D is TRBD1 (5 bases). Trimming pared 3 bases from V and 8 bases from J, leaving 13 bases between. The V gene's germline CDR1 is SGHVS and CDR2 FNYEAQ. This CDR3 has 13 residues. CDR3 protein: CASSFSGGGGYTF. The CDR3 DNA reads as TGTGCCAGCAGCTTTTCCGGGGGGGGAGGCTACACCTTC.

V and J are TRBV5-1 and TRBJ2-5; TRBD1 aligns across 8 bases. Germline lookup yields CDR1 SGHRS and CDR2 YFSETQ. This CDR3 has 15 amino acids. V trimming: 5 bases; J trimming: 2 bases; junction bases outside the gene matches: 8. CDR3 sequence (DNA): TGCGCCAGCAGTCCAGGGGGCTGGCCACAAGAGACCCAGTACTTC. Its protein product is CASSPGGWPQETQYF.

The gene calls are TRBV5-1 and TRBJ2-5, with TRBD1 as a possible D gene (5 bases). Germline lookup yields CDR1 SGHRS and CDR2 YFSETQ. V lost 0 bases, J lost 0 bases, and 12 bases lay in between. This CDR3 has 16 residues. CDR3 loop: CASSLGGRTYQETQYF. CDR3 coding DNA: TGCGCCAGCAGCTTGGGGGGCAGGACGTACCAAGAGACCCAGTACTTC.

The CDR3 here is CASSDSYRGLEQYF. CDR3 nucleotide sequence: TGTGCCAGCAGTGACTCATACAGGGGGCTCGAGCAGTACTTC. The genes are TRBV25-1 and TRBJ2-7, with 9 bases aligning to TRBD1. The V gene's germline CDR1 is MGHDK and CDR2 SYGVNS. The CDR3 length is 14 residues. The V segment lost 3 bases and the J segment 6 bases; nucleotides outside the gene matches: 6.

V and J are TRBV2 and TRBJ1-2; D is ambiguous. Germline CDR1 and CDR2: SNHLY and FYNNEI. V lost 4 bases to trimming and J lost 6 bases, with 12 bases between them. CDR3 length equals 13 residues. The CDR3 region is CASSVGRSDGYTF. CDR3 nucleotide sequence: TGTGCCAGCAGTGTTGGCCGCTCTGATGGCTACACCTTC.

This clone was recorded a few times. The chain combines TRBV4-3 with TRBJ1-3, with 7 bases lining up with TRBD1. Unmatched junction bases numbered 3, after V lost 3 bases and J lost 4 bases. The CDR3 runs 14 residues. In germline, CDR1 is LGHNA, CDR2 YSLEER. The CDR3 region is CASSHMGQGNTIYF. DNA for the CDR3: TGCGCCAGCAGCCACATGGGACAGGGAAACACCATATATTTT.

The chain links TRBV18 to TRBJ1-4; TRBD1 agrees at 9 bases. There are 16 residues in the CDR3. Unmatched junction bases numbered 6, after V lost 3 bases and J lost 4 bases. Germline CDR1 and CDR2: KGHSH and LQKENI. CDR3 sequence (DNA): TGTGCCAGCTCACCCCGGACAGGGGACCTTAATGAAAAACTGTTTTTT. Its translation: CASSPRTGDLNEKLFF. Using reference TRBV18 and TRBJ1-4 for the parts outside the CDR3, the full variable domain is NAGVMQNPRHLVRRRGQEARLRCSPMKGHSHVYWYRQLPEEGLKFMVYLQKENIIDESGMPKERFSAEFPKEGPSILRIQQVVRGDSAAYFCASSPRTGDLNEKLFFGSGTQLSVL.